The 26 T cell receptor beta chains presented below share a single source sample, sequenced in a study of T cells expressing NK-cell markers. TCRdb re-called the 5' RACE reads and gives one entry per CDR3 protein, without DNA. The sample includes about 260,000 distinct CDR3 sequences. The sequencing sample was made of blood T cells: a sorted CD56 or NKG2C T cell subset, CD4+ or CD8+ T cells, or bulk PBMC T cells (not recorded which). The receptor set was obtained from a woman between 18 and 75 years old in good health.

This CDR3 reads CASSPGYRGRDNEQFF. The J gene is TRBJ2-1, the V gene TRBV7-3; TCRdb's D call, TRBD1, is unchecked because there is no DNA. The germline CDR1 and CDR2 sequences are SGHTA and FQGTGA. This CDR3 region has 16 residues.

Here the CDR3 reads CSVGTRGYEQYF. The chain couples TRBV29-1 to TRBJ2-7; TCRdb reports TRBD1, a call that lacks DNA to check it against. The CDR3 has 12 amino acids. CDR1 and CDR2 (germline): SQVTM, ANQGSEA.

V usage is TRBV9 and J usage is TRBJ1-5; TCRdb calls TRBD1, which cannot be checked without DNA. This CDR3 comprises 15 residues. Germline values: CDR1 SGDLS, CDR2 YYNGEE. CDR3: CASSVSGGEGQPQHF.

The chain recombines TRBV4-3 with TRBJ2-5. Germline lookup yields CDR1 LGHNA and CDR2 YSLEER. The CDR3 totals 16 residues. The CDR3 sequence: CASSPHYKGNQETQYF.

The V gene is TRBV20-1, the J gene TRBJ1-1. CDR3 length: 11 amino acids. CDR1 and CDR2 (germline): DFQATT, SNEGSKA (reference sequence). The CDR3 here is CSAGGPPGAFF.

The chain has TRBV6-1 and TRBJ2-3; TCRdb's D call, TRBD1, is unchecked because there is no DNA. This CDR3 region has 16 residues. Germline assignment: CDR1 MNHNS and CDR2 SASEGT. The CDR3 here is CASNRRGRTSPDTQYF.

The chain carries TRBV29-1 and TRBJ2-3; TCRdb's assignment of TRBD2 cannot be checked, as there is no DNA. Per the germline V gene, CDR1 is SQVTM and CDR2 is ANQGSEA. This CDR3 is built from 13 residues. CDR3: CSGGLAGTDTQYF.

The chain combines TRBV28 with TRBJ1-1. CDR1 is MDHEN, CDR2 SYDVKM, per germline. The CDR3 extends over 12 amino acids. The CDR3 reads CASSQSFGEAFF.

The chain employs TRBV15 and TRBJ2-7. From germline, CDR1 is LNHNV and CDR2 YYDKDF (reference sequence). The CDR3 length is 14 residues. Here the CDR3 reads CATSRGGRSYEQYF.

V usage is TRBV6-2 or TRBV6-3 and J usage is TRBJ2-2; the TCRdb call, TRBD1, lacks DNA for checking. Germline V lookup: CDR1 MNHEY, CDR2 SVGEGT. This CDR3 region has 15 residues. The CDR3 is CASSQTGTGAGELFF.

The gene calls are TRBV28 and TRBJ1-3. CDR3 length equals 14 residues. Germline assignment: CDR1 MDHEN and CDR2 SYDVKM. CDR3 sequence reads: CASSLPGSGNTIYF.

The chain is built from TRBV4-2 and TRBJ2-3. Looked up from germline, CDR1 is LGHNA and CDR2 is YNFKEQ. This CDR3 region has 12 residues. Here the CDR3 reads CASSQETDTQYF.

The chain recombines TRBV6-5 with TRBJ2-1; TCRdb lists TRBD1, though no DNA is available to test this call. The CDR3 is made up of 18 amino acids. Germline V CDR1 and CDR2: MNHEY, SVGAGI. This chain's CDR3 is CASSFPKTGTRPYNEQFF.

This CDR3 reads CASSQAAGDTQYF. The genes are TRBV3-1 and TRBJ2-3; TCRdb lists TRBD2, though no DNA is available to test this call. This CDR3 spans 13 amino acids. Germline V CDR1 and CDR2: LGHDT, YNNKEL (reference sequence).

The rearrangement uses TRBV20-1 and TRBJ2-3; the D call of TRBD1 rests on TCRdb alone, since no DNA is present to check it. This CDR3 has 13 residues. The germline V gene has CDR1 DFQATT and CDR2 SNEGSKA (reference sequence). CDR3 protein: CSAIRQGRDTQYF.

The V and J genes are TRBV10-3 and TRBJ2-1. The CDR3 extends over 14 amino acids. Germline values: CDR1 ENHRY, CDR2 SYGVKD. CDR3 sequence: CAISSGGSYNEQFF.

The V and J genes are TRBV6-5 and TRBJ1-3; no DNA is available, so the TRBD1 call from TCRdb remains unchecked. This CDR3 has 15 residues. Germline lookup yields CDR1 MNHEY and CDR2 SVGAGI. The CDR3 loop is CASSYDRSSGNTIYF.

V is TRBV4-1 and J is TRBJ1-6; TCRdb's D call, TRBD1, is unchecked because there is no DNA. CDR3 length equals 13 residues. Germline values: CDR1 MGHRA, CDR2 YSYEKL. The CDR3 here is CASSTGPSSPLHF.

The chain is built from TRBV12-3 or TRBV12-4 and TRBJ2-5. The CDR3 is made up of 13 amino acids. CDR3 in amino acids: CASSFFLSETQYF.

The chain recombines TRBV29-1 with TRBJ2-7; with no DNA, the TCRdb D assignment of TRBD1 cannot be verified. Germline loops: CDR1 SQVTM, CDR2 ANQGSEA. The CDR3 consists of 15 residues. CDR3 loop: CSVEAGQGGHYEQYF.

CDR3 in amino acids: CASSQEVHGNTIYF. The V and J genes are TRBV5-1 and TRBJ1-3. Germline V lookup: CDR1 SGHRS, CDR2 YFSETQ. The CDR3 extends over 14 amino acids.

The rearrangement joins TRBV20-1 to TRBJ1-6; TCRdb's assignment of TRBD1 cannot be checked, as there is no DNA. The CDR3 contains 15 residues. From germline, CDR1 is DFQATT and CDR2 SNEGSKA (reference sequence). CDR3 sequence: CSARVGGSSNSPLHF.

The chain is built from TRBV6-1 and TRBJ2-1; there is no DNA to check the TCRdb D call of TRBD2. The CDR3 has 16 amino acids. Germline lookup yields CDR1 MNHNS and CDR2 SASEGT. The CDR3 region is CASSPHFLASNNEQFF.

The rearrangement links TRBV20-1 to TRBJ1-2; TCRdb gives TRBD1 as the D gene, but with no DNA this cannot be confirmed. The CDR3 length is 13 residues. Looked up from germline, CDR1 is DFQATT and CDR2 is SNEGSKA (reference sequence). The CDR3 here is CSADDRGNYGYTF.

The rearrangement uses TRBV4-3 and TRBJ1-1. CDR3 length: 15 residues. The V gene's germline CDR1 is LGHNA and CDR2 YSLEER. The CDR3 protein is CASSQIGGRNTEAFF.

CDR3 region: CASSQVGTGIEAFF. The chain links TRBV4-2 to TRBJ1-1; checking the TCRdb D call of TRBD1 is not possible without DNA. This CDR3 comprises 14 residues. The germline V gene has CDR1 LGHNA and CDR2 YNFKEQ.